Listed below are T cell receptor beta chains from one sample, sequenced in a study of T cell changes during pregnancy in multiple sclerosis. Some clones are missing from TCRdb's copy, which holds only in-frame ones; the method was immunoSEQ multiplex PCR. Of about 25,000 clones in the sample, around nine tenths were seen once. This sample comprised CD8+ T cells from peripheral blood mononuclear cells, obtained in the first trimester of pregnancy. These receptors were collected from a female donor in good health, enrolled as a control in a pregnancy study. Both conserved end residues are part of each CDR3. A D gene is named only where the DNA matches it firmly. Clone size is given for some rows only: seen once, a few or many times, or a class if the clone is expanded.

>once|14|TRBV13|TRBJ2-7|NA
TGTGCCAGCAGCGACCGACAGGACCCCTACGAGCAGTACTTC
CASSDRQDPYEQYF
>NA|15|TRBV5-6|TRBJ2-1|TRBD2
TGTGCCAGCAAGAGTGGGACTAGCGGGGCGAATGAGCAGTTCTTC
CASKSGTSGANEQFF
>NA|13|TRBV9|TRBJ1-2|TRBD1
TGTGCCAGCAGCGCCGACAGGGTCCATGGCTACACCTTC
CASSADRVHGYTF
>NA|13|TRBV7-9|TRBJ1-2|NA
TGTGCCAGCAGCGGATTGGGAGCGGATGGCTACACCTTC
CASSGLGADGYTF
>many|14|TRBV11-2|TRBJ2-2|NA
TGTGCCAGCAGCTTAGGGCCTAGTCACGGGGAGCTGTTTTTT
CASSLGPSHGELFF
>NA|14|TRBV27|TRBJ1-1|NA
TGTGCCAGCAGTTTATCGGAGGGGTACACTGAAGCTTTCTTT
CASSLSEGYTEAFF
>NA|14|TRBV6-1|TRBJ2-1|NA
TGTGCCAGCAGTGAGGGCATCGGGAGCAATGAGCAGTTCTTC
CASSEGIGSNEQFF
>NA|14|TRBV7-8|TRBJ1-5|NA
TGTGCCAGCAGCCAGGATTATAGCAATCAGCCCCAGCATTTT
CASSQDYSNQPQHF
>few|13|TRBV6-4|TRBJ1-5|NA
TGTGCCAGCAGTGAGACGGGTAATCAGCCCCAGCATTTT
CASSETGNQPQHF
>NA|16|TRBV5-5|TRBJ1-4|NA
TGTGCCAGCAGCTTGGTAACAGGGCCGGCTAATGAAAAACTGTTTTTT
CASSLVTGPANEKLFF
>NA|15|TRBV6-5|TRBJ2-7|TRBD2
TGTGCCAGCAGCAAATTAGCGGGGGGCCCCGGGGGGCAGTACTTC
CASSKLAGGPGGQYF
>NA|15|TRBV5-1|TRBJ2-6|NA
TGCGCCAGCAGCCCACGGGGGTCTGGGGCCAACGTCCTGACTTTC
CASSPRGSGANVLTF
>NA|13|TRBV2|TRBJ2-7|TRBD1
TGTGCCAGCAGTGAGGACAGGGGGTACGAGCAGTACTTC
CASSEDRGYEQYF
>NA|17|TRBV27|TRBJ2-7|TRBD2
TGTGCCAGCAGTTCCCTAAAATCGACTAGCGGGATTGGCGAGCAGTACTTC
CASSSLKSTSGIGEQYF
>NA|14|TRBV6-6|TRBJ2-3|NA
TGTGCCAGCAGTTCAACTAGTGGCACAGATACGCAGTATTTT
CASSSTSGTDTQYF
>NA|15|TRBV4-2|TRBJ2-7|TRBD2
TGTGCCAGCAGCCAAGCATTAGGGACTAAGTACGAGCAGTACTTC
CASSQALGTKYEQYF
>NA|14|TRBV27|TRBJ2-2|NA
TGTGCCAGCAGTCAGCAGGGTGGCACCGGGGAGCTGTTTTTT
CASSQQGGTGELFF
>NA|17|TRBV6-1|TRBJ1-4|NA
TGTGCCAGCAGTGAAGCGCCTCCCACCAGGGCTTACCTAACCCTCTTTTTT
CASSEAPPTRAYLTLFF
>NA|14|TRBV15|TRBJ1-1|NA
TGTGCCACCAGGGGGGGACGACTAGACACTGAAGCTTTCTTT
CATRGGRLDTEAFF
>NA|11|TRBV28|TRBJ1-1|NA
TGTGCCAGCAGTTTAAAGGGGGAAGCTTTCTTT
CASSLKGEAFF
>NA|16|TRBV2|TRBJ1-4|NA
TGTGCCAGCAGTGAATTATCCGGGTCAGATAATGAAAAACTGTTTTTT
CASSELSGSDNEKLFF
>NA|16|TRBV29-1|TRBJ2-5|TRBD2
TGCAGCGTTGAAGGGACTAGCGGGAGGGAAGGAGAGACCCAGTACTTC
CSVEGTSGREGETQYF
>NA|13|TRBV6-6|TRBJ1-1|NA
TGTGCCAGCAGTGATGGACAGAACACTGAAGCTTTCTTT
CASSDGQNTEAFF
>NA|15|TRBV4-3|TRBJ1-6|NA
TGCGCCAGCAGGGAGCTATGGAGGGGCAATTCACCCCTCCACTTT
CASRELWRGNSPLHF
>NA|15|TRBV27|TRBJ1-2|TRBD1
TGTGCCAGCAGCGCTAGACAGGGGGTCGGTTATGGCTACACCTTC
CASSARQGVGYGYTF
>NA|14|TRBV15|TRBJ2-7|TRBD2
TGTGCCACCAGCTCTAGCGGGGTAAGCTACGAGCAGTACTTC
CATSSSGVSYEQYF
>large|15|TRBV4-3|TRBJ2-7|NA
TGCGCCAGCAGCCAAGTAGCGGACTACTCCTACGAGCAGTACTTC
CASSQVADYSYEQYF
>once|15|TRBV7-9|TRBJ2-7|TRBD2
TGTGCCAGCAGCTTAGTGGGACTAGCGTACGACGAGCAGTACTTC
CASSLVGLAYDEQYF
>medium-sized|14|TRBV7-9|TRBJ2-5|TRBD2
TGTGCCAGCGAAGGGACTAGAGGGCAAGAGACCCAGTACTTC
CASEGTRGQETQYF
>NA|15|TRBV19|TRBJ1-5|NA
TGTGCCAGTAGTATTGGGAGTTATAGCAATCAGCCCCAGCATTTT
CASSIGSYSNQPQHF
>NA|15|TRBV19|TRBJ2-1|TRBD1
TGTGCCAGTAGTCCGAGGACAGGGGGAGTGAATGAGCAGTTCTTC
CASSPRTGGVNEQFF
>NA|16|TRBV9|TRBJ2-1|NA
TGTGCCAGCAGCGTAGCTCGGGGCGGGACTGGTAATGAGCAGTTCTTC
CASSVARGGTGNEQFF
>NA|15|TRBV27|TRBJ1-4|NA
TGTGCCAGCAGTTTATCTTCGGCAACTAATGAAAAACTGTTTTTT
CASSLSSATNEKLFF
>NA|15|TRBV7-2|TRBJ2-7|TRBD2
TGTGCCAGCAGCTTATATAGGACTAGCAGCTACGAGCAGTACTTC
CASSLYRTSSYEQYF
>NA|11|TRBV29-1|TRBJ1-2|NA
TGCAGCGCCCTCGGAGACTATGGCTACACCTTC
CSALGDYGYTF
>few|14|TRBV27|TRBJ2-3|NA
TGTGCCAGCAGTTTATGGAGTAGCGATGATACGCAGTATTTT
CASSLWSSDDTQYF
>NA|15|TRBV6-1|TRBJ2-3|TRBD1
TGTGCCAGCAGTGAAGATGGGACAGGGTCCGATACGCAGTATTTT
CASSEDGTGSDTQYF
>many|15|TRBV5-8|TRBJ2-5|TRBD2
TGTGCCGAAAGGACTAGCGGGAGTCGGTTTGAGACCCAGTACTTC
CAERTSGSRFETQYF
>NA|17|TRBV25-1|TRBJ2-1|TRBD1
TGTGCCAGCAGTGAATATTATGGGGGGACAGGGAGCAATGAGCAGTTCTTC
CASSEYYGGTGSNEQFF
>NA|16|TRBV4-1|TRBJ2-7|TRBD1
TGCGCCAGCAGCCTCTTACCCCGGGACAGGGTCGGCGAGCAGTACTTC
CASSLLPRDRVGEQYF
>few|15|TRBV4-2|TRBJ2-3|NA
TGTGCCAGCAGCCAACGGGAGACACACACAGATACGCAGTATTTT
CASSQRETHTDTQYF
>NA|15|TRBV11-2|TRBJ2-5|NA
TGTGCCAGCAGCTTAGGGACTTCAGCTTCGGAGACCCAGTACTTC
CASSLGTSASETQYF
>medium-sized|15|TRBV6-5|TRBJ2-2|TRBD2
TGTGCCAGCACCCGGGAGGCGGGGGTCCCCGGGGAGCTGTTTTTT
CASTREAGVPGELFF
>once|12|TRBV5-4|TRBJ2-7|NA
TGTGCCAGCAGCGGAGAGGGAGGCGAGCAGTACTTC
CASSGEGGEQYF
>NA|20|TRBV19|TRBJ1-5|TRBD1
TGTGCCAGTTTCCCGGGACAGGGGGCCTTCTCCCAAGCCCCCAATCAGCCCCAGCATTTT
CASFPGQGAFSQAPNQPQHF
>once|16|TRBV28|TRBJ2-2|TRBD2
TGTGCCAGCAGTTTAGCCCCCGGGACTAGTAGTGGGGAGCTGTTTTTT
CASSLAPGTSSGELFF
>NA|14|TRBV11-2|TRBJ2-7|NA
TGTGCCAGCAGCTTAGATCCAGGGGCCTACGAGCAGTACTTC
CASSLDPGAYEQYF
>few|13|TRBV11-2|TRBJ2-7|TRBD1
TGTGCCAGCAGCCCCGGACAGGGATACGAGCAGTACTTC
CASSPGQGYEQYF
>NA|16|TRBV28|TRBJ2-1|TRBD1
TGTGCCAGCAGTTTAAATGAGGGACAGGCCTACAATGAGCAGTTCTTC
CASSLNEGQAYNEQFF
>NA|17|TRBV11-2|TRBJ2-3|TRBD2
TGTGCCAGCAGCTTAGGGACTAGCGGGGTTTACACAGATACGCAGTATTTT
CASSLGTSGVYTDTQYF
>NA|16|TRBV27|TRBJ2-3|TRBD1
TGTGCCAGCAGTTCCCGGACAGGGGGAAGCACAGATACGCAGTATTTT
CASSSRTGGSTDTQYF
>NA|16|TRBV6-1|TRBJ1-6|TRBD1
TGTGCCAGCAGTGAATGGGGAGGGGACAGGGGATCACCCCTCCACTTT
CASSEWGGDRGSPLHF
>NA|15|TRBV7-9|TRBJ2-3|TRBD2
TGTGCCAGCAGCTCACTAGCGCGCGGCACAGATACGCAGTATTTT
CASSSLARGTDTQYF
>NA|15|TRBV28|TRBJ1-3|TRBD1
TGTGCCACAGGGACAGGGGCGATCGCTGGAAACACCATATATTTT
CATGTGAIAGNTIYF